This is a list of T cell receptor beta chains from one sample in a study of T-cell reconstitution after alpha-beta-depleted transplantation in children. TCRdb ran MiXCR on the PCR reads and lists one entry per CDR3 protein. The sample consists of around 580,000 distinct CDR3 sequences, about a quarter of them appearing once. Sequenced here: PBMCs, sampled before TCRalphabeta/CD19-depleted stem cell transplant. The receptors were gathered from a boy in the first two years of life with Wiskott-Aldrich syndrome, due to receive a stem cell transplant. Each CDR3 is given with its conserved first and last residue. The D gene is left open where the match is weak. Clone size is given for some rows only: seen once, a few or many times, or a class if the clone is expanded.

J gene	D gene	clone size	V gene	CDR3 protein	CDR3 DNA
TRBJ2-2	.	.	TRBV21-1	CASSNLASANTGELFF	TGTGCCAGCAGCAATTTGGCCAGCGCGAACACCGGGGAGCTGTTTTTT
TRBJ2-6	.	.	TRBV7-9	CASSLTGPGANVLTF	TGTGCCAGCAGCTTGACGGGTCCTGGGGCCAACGTCCTGACTTTC
TRBJ2-7	.	many	TRBV3-1	CASSHGFEQYF	TGTGCCAGCAGCCACGGGTTCGAGCAGTACTTC
TRBJ1-6	.	.	TRBV20-1	CSARQIGLSPLHF	TGCAGTGCTAGGCAAATAGGGCTCTCACCCCTCCACTTT
TRBJ2-1	.	.	TRBV20-1	CSGSQGPLWFF	TGCAGTGGCTCACAGGGTCCTCTGTGGTTCTTC
TRBJ1-1	.	few	TRBV18	CASLPARRDTEAFF	TGTGCCAGCTTACCGGCGCGGCGGGACACTGAAGCTTTCTTT
TRBJ2-1	TRBD2	few	TRBV5-1	CASSLAGGQGNEQFF	TGCGCCAGCAGCCTAGCGGGAGGTCAAGGGAATGAGCAGTTCTTC
TRBJ2-1	TRBD2	.	TRBV27	CASKTFRASGRGEQFF	TGTGCCAGCAAAACTTTTAGGGCTAGCGGGAGAGGTGAGCAGTTCTTC
TRBJ1-3	.	.	TRBV11-2	CASSLDPGISGNTIYF	TGTGCCAGCAGCTTAGATCCCGGGATTTCTGGAAACACCATATATTTT
TRBJ2-1	TRBD2	.	TRBV28	CASSLGEGFSWINEQFF	TGTGCCAGCAGTTTGGGGGAGGGATTCTCTTGGATCAATGAGCAGTTCTTC
TRBJ2-5	TRBD2	.	TRBV4-1	CASSQRLAGETQYF	TGCGCCAGCAGCCAAAGACTAGCGGGAGAGACCCAGTACTTC